This T cell receptor beta chain stems from a study of T-cell reconstitution after alpha-beta-depleted transplantation in children. General observations from the study: By about two months after transplant, alpha-beta T cells reportedly arose from several hundred graft clones that had expanded.

A word on this clonotype: Antigen specificity is unknown.

During its preparation, the TCRbeta library received unique molecular identifiers. TCRdb reprocessed the PCR reads via MiXCR and lists one record per CDR3 protein. The sample gives about 1,000,000 distinct CDR3 sequences, around 30% of which show up once; roughly 31% is in the top ten. The material sequenced was PBMCs, mostly from graft donor cells, taken 360 days after TCRalphabeta/CD19-depleted stem cell transplant. The sequence derives from a boy in the first two years of life who had a stem cell transplant for SCID, so the T cells may come from the graft donor.

Written as DNA, the CDR3 is TGTGCCAGCAGTTCACTAGCGCCGCGGGAGACCCAGTACTTC. Its protein is CASSSLAPRETQYF. The V call is TRBV27, the J call TRBJ2-5, with 7 nucleotides matching TRBD2. The CDR3 is 14 amino acids. V trimming: 4 bases; J trimming: 5 bases; junction bases outside the gene matches: 7. CDR1 and CDR2 (germline): MNHEY, SMNVEV (reference sequence).